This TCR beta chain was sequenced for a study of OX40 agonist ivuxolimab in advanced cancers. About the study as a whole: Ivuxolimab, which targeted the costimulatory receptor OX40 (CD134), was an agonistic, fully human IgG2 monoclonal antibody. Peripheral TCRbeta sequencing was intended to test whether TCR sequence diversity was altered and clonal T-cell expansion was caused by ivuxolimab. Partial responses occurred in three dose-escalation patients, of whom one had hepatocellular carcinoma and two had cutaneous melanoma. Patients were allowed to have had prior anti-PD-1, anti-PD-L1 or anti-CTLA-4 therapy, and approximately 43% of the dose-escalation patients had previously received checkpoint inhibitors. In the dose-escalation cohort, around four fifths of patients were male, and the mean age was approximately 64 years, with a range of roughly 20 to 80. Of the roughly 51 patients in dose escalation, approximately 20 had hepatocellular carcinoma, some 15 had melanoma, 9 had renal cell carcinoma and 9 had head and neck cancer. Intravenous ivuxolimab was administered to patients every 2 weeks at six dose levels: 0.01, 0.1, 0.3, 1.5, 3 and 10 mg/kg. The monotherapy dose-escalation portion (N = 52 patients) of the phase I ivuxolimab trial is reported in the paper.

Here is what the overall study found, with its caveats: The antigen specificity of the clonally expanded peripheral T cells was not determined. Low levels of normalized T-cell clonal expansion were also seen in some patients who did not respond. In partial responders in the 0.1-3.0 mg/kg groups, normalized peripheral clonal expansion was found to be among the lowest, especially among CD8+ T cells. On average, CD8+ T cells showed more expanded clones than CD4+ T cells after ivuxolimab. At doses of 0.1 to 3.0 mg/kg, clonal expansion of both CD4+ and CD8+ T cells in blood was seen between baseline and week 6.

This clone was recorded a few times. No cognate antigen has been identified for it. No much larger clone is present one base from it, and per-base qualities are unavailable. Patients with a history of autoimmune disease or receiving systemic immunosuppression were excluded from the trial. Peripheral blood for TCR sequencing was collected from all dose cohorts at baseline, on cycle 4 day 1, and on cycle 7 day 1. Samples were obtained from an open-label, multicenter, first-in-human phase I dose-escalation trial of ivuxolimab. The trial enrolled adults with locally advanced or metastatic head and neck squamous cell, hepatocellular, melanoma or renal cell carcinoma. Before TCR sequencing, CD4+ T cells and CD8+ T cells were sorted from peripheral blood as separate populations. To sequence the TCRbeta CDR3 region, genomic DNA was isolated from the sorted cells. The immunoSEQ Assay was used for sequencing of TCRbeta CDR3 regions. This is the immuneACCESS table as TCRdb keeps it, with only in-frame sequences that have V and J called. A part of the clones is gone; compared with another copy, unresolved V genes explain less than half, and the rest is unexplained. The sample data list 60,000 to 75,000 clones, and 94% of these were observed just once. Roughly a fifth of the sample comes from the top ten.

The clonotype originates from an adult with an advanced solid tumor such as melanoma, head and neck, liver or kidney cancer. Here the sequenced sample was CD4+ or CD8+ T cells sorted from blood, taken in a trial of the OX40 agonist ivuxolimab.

The base sequence is TGCAGCGTTGAAGATATAGGGGATGAGCAGTTCTTC. It translates to CSVEDIGDEQFF. Recombination joined TRBV29-1 with TRBJ2-1; the D gene is possibly TRBD1, with 5 bases matching. V loses 0 bases, J loses 8 bases, and the germline ends lie 8 bases apart. The CDR3, from cysteine to phenylalanine, totals 12 residues. The entry retains the CDR3 DNA only, 36 bases that are in frame from base 1. CDR1 and CDR2, per the germline V gene, are SQVTM and ANQGSEA.